Presented here are 3 T cell receptor beta chains from one specimen sequenced in a study of cytomegalovirus exposure and HLA in healthy donors. PCR used 60 Vbeta primers and 13 Jbeta primers. Method: immunoSEQ multiplex PCR; TCRdb's copy keeps in-frame clones and lacks some. The repertoire consists of roughly 120,000 clones, with 75% to 85% occurring once and the leading ten covering approximately 2%. Sequencing was performed on PBMCs. These TCRs come from a man younger than 30 in good health and CMV-seronegative.

The chain's CDR3 is CASSLGGADIVAFF. The CDR3 nucleotides read TGTGCCAGCAGCTTGGGCGGGGCAGATATCGTGGCTTTCTTT. J is TRBJ1-1 and V is TRBV5-6; D perhaps matches TRBD1 (5 bases). Germline loops: CDR1 SGHDT, CDR2 YYEEEE. V was pared by 0 bases and J by 11 bases, with 17 bases between. This CDR3 comprises 14 residues.

This sequence joins TRBV7-2 and TRBJ2-3, with 8 bases matching TRBD1. This CDR3 spans 15 amino acids. The germline V gene has CDR1 SGHTA and CDR2 FQGNSA. V lost 3 bases and J lost 4; bases outside the gene matches: 6. CDR3 loop: CASSLLQGVPDTQYF. The CDR3 region has the DNA TGTGCCAGCAGCTTGTTACAGGGGGTCCCAGATACGCAGTATTTT.

The table lists this clone with a count of one. The CDR3 protein is CAWSTASSYNEQFF. DNA of the CDR3: TGTGCCTGGTCGACAGCTAGCTCCTACAATGAGCAGTTCTTC. This chain uses TRBV30 with TRBJ2-1; a possible D gene is TRBD1 (5 bases). The length of the CDR3 is 14 residues. Per the germline V gene, CDR1 is GTSNPN and CDR2 is SVGIG (reference sequence). Trimming removed 5 bases from V and 0 bases from J, with 11 bases in between.